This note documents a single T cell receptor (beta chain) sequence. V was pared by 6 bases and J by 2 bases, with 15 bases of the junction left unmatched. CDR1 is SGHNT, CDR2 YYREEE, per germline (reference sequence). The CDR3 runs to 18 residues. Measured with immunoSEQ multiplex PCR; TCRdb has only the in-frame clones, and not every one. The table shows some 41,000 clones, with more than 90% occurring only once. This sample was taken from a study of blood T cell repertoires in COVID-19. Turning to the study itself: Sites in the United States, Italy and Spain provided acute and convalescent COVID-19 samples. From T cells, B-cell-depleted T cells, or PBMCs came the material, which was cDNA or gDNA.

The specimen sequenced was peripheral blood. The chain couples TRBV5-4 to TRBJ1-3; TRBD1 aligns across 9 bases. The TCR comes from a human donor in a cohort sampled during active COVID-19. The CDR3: CASNQGQGPDSAGNTIYF. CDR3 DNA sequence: TGTGCCAGCAACCAGGGACAGGGTCCCGATTCGGCTGGAAACACCATATATTTT.